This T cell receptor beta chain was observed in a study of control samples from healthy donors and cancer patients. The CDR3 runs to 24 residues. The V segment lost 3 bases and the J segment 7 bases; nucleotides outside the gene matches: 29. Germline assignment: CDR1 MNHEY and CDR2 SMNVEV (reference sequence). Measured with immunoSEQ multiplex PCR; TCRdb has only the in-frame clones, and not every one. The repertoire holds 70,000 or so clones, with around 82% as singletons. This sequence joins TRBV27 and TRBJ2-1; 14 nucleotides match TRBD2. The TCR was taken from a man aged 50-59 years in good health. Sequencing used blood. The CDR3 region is CASSFDWKRSHPQLTSGGANEQFF. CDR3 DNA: TGTGCCAGCAGTTTTGATTGGAAGAGGTCCCACCCACAACTGACTAGCGGGGGGGCAAATGAGCAGTTCTTC.